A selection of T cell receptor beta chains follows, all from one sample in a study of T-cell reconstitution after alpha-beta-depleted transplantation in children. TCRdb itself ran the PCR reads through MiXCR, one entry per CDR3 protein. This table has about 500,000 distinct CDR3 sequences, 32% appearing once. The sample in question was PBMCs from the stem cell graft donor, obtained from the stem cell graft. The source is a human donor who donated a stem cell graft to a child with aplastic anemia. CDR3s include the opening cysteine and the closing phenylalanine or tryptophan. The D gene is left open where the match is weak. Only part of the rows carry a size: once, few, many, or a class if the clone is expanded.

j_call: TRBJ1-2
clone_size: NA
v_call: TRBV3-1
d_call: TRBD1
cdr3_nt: TGTGCCAGCAGCGAAGGGACAGGGGGCCGCGGCTACACCTTC
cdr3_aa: CASSEGTGGRGYTF

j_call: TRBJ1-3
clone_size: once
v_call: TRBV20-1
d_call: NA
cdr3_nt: TGCAGTGGACGAGCCAGGGGCGTTGGAAACACCATATATTTC
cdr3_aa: CSGRARGVGNTIYF

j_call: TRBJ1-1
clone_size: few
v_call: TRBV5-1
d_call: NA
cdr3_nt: TGCGCCAGCAGCTTGGGCCCCAACCAGAACACTGAAGCTTTCTTT
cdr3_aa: CASSLGPNQNTEAFF

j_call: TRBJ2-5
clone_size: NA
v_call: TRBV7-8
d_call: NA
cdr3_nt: TGTGCCAGCAGTCCAACGGGCAGGGAGGAGACCCAGTACTTC
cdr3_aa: CASSPTGREETQYF

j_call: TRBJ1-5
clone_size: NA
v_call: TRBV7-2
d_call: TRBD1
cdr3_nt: TGTGCCAGCAGCTTAGTCACAGGGGACGTAAGCAATCAGCCCCAGCATTTT
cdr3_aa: CASSLVTGDVSNQPQHF

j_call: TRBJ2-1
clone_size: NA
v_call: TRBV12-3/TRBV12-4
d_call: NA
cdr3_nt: TGTGCCACGGGCCTAGAGCAGTTCTTC
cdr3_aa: CATGLEQFF

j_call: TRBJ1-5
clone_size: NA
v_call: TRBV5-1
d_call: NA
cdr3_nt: TGCGCCAGCAGCTTGGAAGGGTGGCAGCCCCAGCATTTT
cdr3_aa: CASSLEGWQPQHF

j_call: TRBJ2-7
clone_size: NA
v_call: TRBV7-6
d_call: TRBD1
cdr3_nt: TGTGCCAGCAGCTACACGACAGGGTCCTACGAGCAGTACTTC
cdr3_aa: CASSYTTGSYEQYF

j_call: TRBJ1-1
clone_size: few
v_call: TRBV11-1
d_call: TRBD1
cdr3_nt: TGTGCCAGCAGGACGCGGACAGGGGCGAACACTGAAGCTTTCTTT
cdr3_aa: CASRTRTGANTEAFF

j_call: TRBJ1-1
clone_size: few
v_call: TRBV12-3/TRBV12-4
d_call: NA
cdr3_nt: TGTGCCAGCAGTCCCGGGGGAGGCCCTTGGACTGAAGCTTTCTTT
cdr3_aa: CASSPGGGPWTEAFF

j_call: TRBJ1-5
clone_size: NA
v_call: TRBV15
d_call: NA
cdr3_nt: TGTGCCACCAGCAGAGAGTTGGCAATGACACAGCCCCAGCATTTT
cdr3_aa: CATSRELAMTQPQHF

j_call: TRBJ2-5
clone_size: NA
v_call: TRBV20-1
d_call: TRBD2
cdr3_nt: TGCAGTGGAGCCCCCCTAGCGGAGCAACGACAAGAGACCCAGTACTTC
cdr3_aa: CSGAPLAEQRQETQYF

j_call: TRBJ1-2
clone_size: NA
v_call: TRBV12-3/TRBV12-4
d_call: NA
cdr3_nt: TGTGCCAGCAGTAAAAGCCAGGTTACCTCTAACTATGGCTACACCTTC
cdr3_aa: CASSKSQVTSNYGYTF

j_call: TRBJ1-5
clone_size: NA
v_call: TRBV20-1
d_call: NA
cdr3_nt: TGCAGTGCTAGGACGACACTTAGTAGCAATCAGCCCCAGCATTTT
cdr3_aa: CSARTTLSSNQPQHF

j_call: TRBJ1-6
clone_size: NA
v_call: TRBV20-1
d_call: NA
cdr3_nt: TGCAGTGCTAGGCACGGGCCTCGGGGTTCACCCCTCCACTTT
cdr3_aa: CSARHGPRGSPLHF

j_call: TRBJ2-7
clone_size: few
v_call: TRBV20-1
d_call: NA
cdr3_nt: TGCAGTGCTAGAGATCCCGGCCGGTCTAGCGTACACGAGCAGTACTTC
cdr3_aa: CSARDPGRSSVHEQYF

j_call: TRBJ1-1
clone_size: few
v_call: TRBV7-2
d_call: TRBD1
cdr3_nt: TGTGCCAGCAGCACCTCGACAGGGATCGACACTGAAGCTTTCTTT
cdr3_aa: CASSTSTGIDTEAFF

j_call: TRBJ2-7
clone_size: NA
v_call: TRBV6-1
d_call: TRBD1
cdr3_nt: TGTGCCAGCGGGGACAGGCGACTCTCCTACGAGCAGTACTTC
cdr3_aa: CASGDRRLSYEQYF

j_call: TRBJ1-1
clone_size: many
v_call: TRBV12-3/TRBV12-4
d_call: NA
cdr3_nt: TGTGCCAGCAGTTTTGAGAACACTGAAGCTTTCTTT
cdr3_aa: CASSFENTEAFF

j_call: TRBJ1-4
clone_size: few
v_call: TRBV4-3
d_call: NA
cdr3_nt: TGCGCCAGCAGCCAACGCCCTGGTGAAAAACTGTTTTTT
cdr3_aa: CASSQRPGEKLFF

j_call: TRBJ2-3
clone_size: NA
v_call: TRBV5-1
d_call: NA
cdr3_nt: TGCGCCAGCAGCTTGGATGGTCTTTCGAGCACAGATACGCAGTATTTT
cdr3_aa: CASSLDGLSSTDTQYF

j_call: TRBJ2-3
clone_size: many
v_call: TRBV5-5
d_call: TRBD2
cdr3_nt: TGTGCCAGCGTCATAGGGACTAGCGGAACAGATACGCAGTATTTT
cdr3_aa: CASVIGTSGTDTQYF

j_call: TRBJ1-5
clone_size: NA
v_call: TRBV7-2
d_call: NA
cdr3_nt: TGTGCCAGCAGCAACCGACCCGGACGGAAAAGCAATCAGCCCCAGCATTTT
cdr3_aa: CASSNRPGRKSNQPQHF

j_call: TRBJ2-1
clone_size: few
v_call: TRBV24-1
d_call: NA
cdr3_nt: TGTGCCACCAGTGGCCCCGGGCAGGCCAATGAGCAGTTCTTC
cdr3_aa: CATSGPGQANEQFF

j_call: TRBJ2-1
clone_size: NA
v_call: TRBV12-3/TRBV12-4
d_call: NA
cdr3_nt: TGTGCCAGCAGTTTAGTTCAGGGGCACGCTGAGCAGTTCTTC
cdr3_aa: CASSLVQGHAEQFF

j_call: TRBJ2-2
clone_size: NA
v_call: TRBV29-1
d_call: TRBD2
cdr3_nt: TGCAGCGTTGATAGGCGGGAGCGCACCGGGGAGCTGTTTTTT
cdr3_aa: CSVDRRERTGELFF

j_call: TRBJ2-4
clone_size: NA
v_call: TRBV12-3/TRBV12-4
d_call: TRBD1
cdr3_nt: TGTGCCAGCACCACCCAGACCGGGACAGGGGTTGTTCAGTACTTC
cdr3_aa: CASTTQTGTGVVQYF

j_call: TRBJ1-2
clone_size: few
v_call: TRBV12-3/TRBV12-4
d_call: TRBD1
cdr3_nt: TGTGCCAGCACCTTCCAGGGGGCGCGTCACTATGGCTACACCTTC
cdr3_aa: CASTFQGARHYGYTF

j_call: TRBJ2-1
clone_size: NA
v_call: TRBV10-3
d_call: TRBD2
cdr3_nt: TGTGCCATCAGAAATCCCGGGACTAGTGTTGAGCAGTTCTTC
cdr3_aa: CAIRNPGTSVEQFF

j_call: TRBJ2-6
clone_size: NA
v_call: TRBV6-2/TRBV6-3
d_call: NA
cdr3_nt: TGTGCCAGCGGCCCACGCTCTGGGGCCAACGTCCTGACTTTC
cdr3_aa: CASGPRSGANVLTF

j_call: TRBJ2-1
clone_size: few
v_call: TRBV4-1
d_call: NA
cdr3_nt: TGCGCCAGCAGCCACCTCCCCCCTCTGCCGAGGGACTCAATAGGTTTAAGTAAGGGCCAGGAGCAGTTCTTC
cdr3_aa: CASSHLPPLPRDSIGLSKGQEQFF

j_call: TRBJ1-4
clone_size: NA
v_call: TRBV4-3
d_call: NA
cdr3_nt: TGCGCCAGCAGCCAAGGACCCAGGGTAACTAATGAAAAACTGTTTTTT
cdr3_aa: CASSQGPRVTNEKLFF

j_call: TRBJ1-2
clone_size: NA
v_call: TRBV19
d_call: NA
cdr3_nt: TGTGCCAGTAGTATGGACGGACGAGCTAACTATGGCTACACCTTC
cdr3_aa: CASSMDGRANYGYTF

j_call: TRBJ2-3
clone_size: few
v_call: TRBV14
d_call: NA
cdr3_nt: TGTGCCAGCAGCCAAGGATGGACAGATACGCAGTATTTT
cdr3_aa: CASSQGWTDTQYF

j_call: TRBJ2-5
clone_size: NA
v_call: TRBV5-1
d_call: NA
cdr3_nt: TGCGCCAGTCAGATTCAACCGGGGGCGGGAGCAGAGACCCAGTACTTC
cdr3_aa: CASQIQPGAGAETQYF